The rows below give T cell receptor beta chains drawn from one sample of a study of cytomegalovirus exposure and HLA in healthy donors. This table comes from immunoSEQ multiplex PCR, and its TCRdb copy is limited to in-frame clones, with some not included. The sample holds around 160,000 clones; roughly 80% are singletons and the top ten take about 8%. The sequencing input was PBMCs. These receptors were obtained from a woman aged 40 to 50 in good health and CMV-seropositive. The CDR3 runs from the conserved cysteine through the conserved F or W. The D gene is left open where the match is weak. Clone sizes are given selectively: once, few, many, or a class where the clone is expanded.

cdr3_nt,cdr3_aa,j_call,v_call,d_call,clone_size
TGTGCCAGCTCGACAGGGGCCACTGGAAACACCATATATTTT,CASSTGATGNTIYF,TRBJ1-3,TRBV19,TRBD1,.
TGTGCCAGTAGTGTTCTCGGGGAGACCCAGTACTTC,CASSVLGETQYF,TRBJ2-5,TRBV19,.,.
TGTGCCAGCAGTGGTACCCCGGACAGGCCCGGAATGGAGACCCAGTACTTC,CASSGTPDRPGMETQYF,TRBJ2-5,TRBV9,TRBD1,.
TGTGCCAGCTGGGACCCTGGGAGGTTGAGGAACACTGAAGCTTTCTTT,CASWDPGRLRNTEAFF,TRBJ1-1,TRBV28,.,.
TGTGCCAGCAGCATACAGAACTCTGGAAACACCATATATTTT,CASSIQNSGNTIYF,TRBJ1-3,TRBV28,.,few
TGTGCCAGCAGCAGGGGTCAGCAGCAGCCCCAGCATTTT,CASSRGQQQPQHF,TRBJ1-5,TRBV28,.,.
TGTGCCAGCAGCTTCCCGGGACTAGCGGGACCATACGAGCAGTACTTC,CASSFPGLAGPYEQYF,TRBJ2-7,TRBV7-2,TRBD2,.
TGTGCCAGCTCACCACAGGGACAGGGTATCGCTGAAGCTTTCTTT,CASSPQGQGIAEAFF,TRBJ1-1,TRBV18,TRBD1,.
TGTGCCAGTAGTAACACGGCTACCGCCTGGGGCGGCTACACCTTC,CASSNTATAWGGYTF,TRBJ1-2,TRBV19,.,.
TGCAGTGCACCAAAGAGCTACGAGCAGTACTTC,CSAPKSYEQYF,TRBJ2-7,TRBV20-1,.,.
TGTGCCAGCAGCTCTGACAGGGTAACCTTGGAGCAGTACTTC,CASSSDRVTLEQYF,TRBJ2-7,TRBV7-2,TRBD1,few
TGTGCCAGGGGACAGGGGGCTGGAAACACCATATATTTT,CARGQGAGNTIYF,TRBJ1-3,TRBV2,TRBD1,once
TGCAGCTTCCAGGAGGGTGGGTATGGCTACACCTTC,CSFQEGGYGYTF,TRBJ1-2,TRBV29-1,.,medium-sized
TGCGCCAGCAATGGAGGGACTAGCTACAATGAGCAGTTCTTC,CASNGGTSYNEQFF,TRBJ2-1,TRBV5-1,TRBD2,.
TGTGCCAGCCGTAGTCGCTACGAGCAGTACTTC,CASRSRYEQYF,TRBJ2-7,TRBV6-5,.,.
TGTGCCAGTAGTAATACAAGAAACACTGAAGCTTTCTTT,CASSNTRNTEAFF,TRBJ1-1,TRBV19,.,few